These 18 T cell receptor beta chains originate from one sample sequenced in a study of Graves' ophthalmopathy and Graves' hyperthyroidism. RNA transcripts yielded amplified TCR beta CDR3 regions. Investigators did first-round RT-PCR with HTBI primers, then second-round multiplex PCR. One entry per CDR3 protein, called by TCRdb with MiXCR from the multiplex PCR reads. Among hundreds of thousands of distinct CDR3 sequences, roughly 40% were seen once, and the ten largest hold approximately 46%. The sequenced material came from peripheral blood. These receptors came from an adult man with Graves' ophthalmopathy.

As for this clonotype: A clone one base away is much larger, so this may be a read error. This chain joins TRBV11-2 and TRBJ1-4; the D is unclear. Germline V gives CDR1 SGHAT, CDR2 FQNNGV. This CDR3 has 16 amino acids. The CDR3 reads CASSLDLRATNEILFF. In DNA form, the CDR3 reads TGTGCCAGCAGCTTAGATCTCCGAGCAACTAATGAAATACTGTTTTTT.

This clonotype showed up many times. V usage is TRBV7-2 and J usage is TRBJ2-2; possibly TRBD2 for D (5 bases). CDR1 is SGHTA, CDR2 FQGNSA, per germline. The CDR3 contains 11 residues. The V and J ends lost 5 bases and 11 bases respectively, with 9 bases between them. The CDR3 here is CASSNLAELFF. The CDR3 DNA is TGTGCCAGCAGCAACCTAGCCGAGCTGTTTTTT.

In this sample, this clonotype turned up a few times. The J gene is TRBJ1-2, the V gene TRBV12-3 or TRBV12-4; 10 bases are a match to TRBD1. The ends lost 4 bases at V and 8 bases at J; junction bases unmatched: 7. This CDR3 has 14 amino acids. In DNA, the CDR3 is TGTGCCAGCAGTTACGGAGGGACAGGGGTCGGCTACACCTTC. Translation gives CASSYGGTGVGYTF.

The genes are TRBV7-9 and TRBJ2-7; 11 positions match TRBD2. Unmatched junction bases numbered 11, after V lost 5 bases and J lost 2 bases. The germline V gene encodes CDR1 SEHNR and CDR2 FQNEAQ (reference sequence). This CDR3 has 17 residues. CDR3 residues: CASSVQRTSGFTYEQYF. The CDR3 DNA follows: TGTGCCAGCAGCGTACAAAGGACTAGCGGGTTTACCTACGAGCAGTACTTC. Together with reference TRBV7-9 and TRBJ2-7, the CDR3 gives the full variable domain: DTGVSQNPRHKITKRGQNVTFRCDPISEHNRLYWYRQTLGQGPEFLTYFQNEAQLEKSRLLSDRFSAERPKGSFSTLEIQRTEQGDSAMYLCASSVQRTSGFTYEQYFGPGTRLTVT.

The gene calls are TRBV20-1 and TRBJ2-5; D assignment may be TRBD1 or TRBD2 (6 bases each). Germline V gene sequence: CDR1 DFQATT, CDR2 SNEGSKA (reference sequence). The CDR3 has 14 amino acids. Trimming cost V 5 bases and J 5 bases, with 18 bases left between them. The DNA for the CDR3 is TGCAGTGCTCATGAGGGGGGCAGCTCGGAGACCCAGTACTTC. Translated: CSAHEGGSSETQYF.

As to this clonotype: At one end, the junction sequence differs from germline, possibly due to a read error. The chain couples TRBV7-3 to TRBJ1-4; D remains unclear. CDR3 length: 15 residues. Germline assignment: CDR1 SGHTA and CDR2 FQGTGA. CDR3 protein: CASSQERTGSEKLFF. The CDR3 DNA reads as TGCGCCAGCAGCCAAGAACGAACTGGGAGTGAAAAACTGTTTTTT. Together with reference TRBV7-3 and TRBJ1-4, the CDR3 gives the full variable domain: GAGVSQTPSNKVTEKGKYVELRCDPISGHTALYWYRQSLGQGPEFLIYFQGTGAADDSGLPNDRFFAVRPEGSVSTLKIQRTERGDSAVYLCASSQERTGSEKLFFGSGTQLSVL.

This clonotype has at least ten counts. The rearrangement joins TRBV7-9 to TRBJ2-6; no clear D. V gave up 7 bases and J gave up 0 bases, with 7 bases separating them. The CDR3 extends over 14 amino acids. CDR1 is SEHNR and CDR2 is FQNEAQ in the germline V gene (reference sequence). The CDR3 coding sequence is TGTGCCAGCAAGAGGAACTCTGGGGCCAACGTCCTGACTTTC. It is translated as CASKRNSGANVLTF.

The chain recombines TRBV9 with TRBJ2-5; tentatively, D is TRBD1 (6 bases). Between the trimmed V and J ends, which lost 4 bases and 5 bases, there was a span of 33 bases. The CDR3 length is 20 residues. The germline gives CDR1 SGDLS, CDR2 YYNGEE. Written as DNA, the CDR3 is TGTGCCAGCAGCCAAGACAGGTTACGGCCAGGGCTCAGCACCGGGGAGACCCAGTACTTC. It is translated as CASSQDRLRPGLSTGETQYF.

This chain's CDR3 is CASSLRDSFGGGNQPQHF. CDR3 sequence (DNA): TGTGCCAGCAGTTTACGGGACTCCTTCGGAGGAGGCAATCAGCCCCAGCATTTT. This chain joins TRBV6-2 or TRBV6-3 and TRBJ1-5; possibly TRBD1 for D (5 bases). The CDR3 has 18 amino acids. Trimming took off 4 bases at V and 2 bases at J, with 21 bases between the two ends. The germline V gene encodes CDR1 MNHEY and CDR2 SVGEGT.

The chain recombines TRBV25-1 with TRBJ2-2, with D possibly matching TRBD2 (5 bases). Germline CDR1 MGHDK, CDR2 SYGVNS. Trimming took 7 bases from V and 7 from J, leaving 10 bases between them. The CDR3 length is 12 residues. This CDR3 reads CASNDGDGELFF. CDR3 DNA: TGTGCCAGCAACGACGGGGACGGGGAGCTGTTTTTT.

This chain uses TRBV7-9 with TRBJ1-1; D ambiguous. CDR1 is SEHNR and CDR2 is FQNEAQ in the germline V gene (reference sequence). Trimming left V 1 base short and J 5 bases short, with 11 bases between. The CDR3 consists of 14 residues. As DNA, the CDR3 is TGTGCCAGCAGCTTAGGCTCCACGGGAACTGAAGCTTTCTTT. Its protein is CASSLGSTGTEAFF. The full variable domain, its missing parts supplied by reference TRBV7-9 and TRBJ1-1, is DTGVSQNPRHKITKRGQNVTFRCDPISEHNRLYWYRQTLGQGPEFLTYFQNEAQLEKSRLLSDRFSAERPKGSFSTLEIQRTEQGDSAMYLCASSLGSTGTEAFFGQGTRLTVV.

The rearrangement joins TRBV7-2 to TRBJ2-7; possible D gene TRBD2, 6 bases. V was cut by 5 bases and J by 6 bases, with 23 bases left in between. The germline gives CDR1 SGHTA, CDR2 FQGNSA. CDR3 length: 16 amino acids. The CDR3 is CASSAIRDSHLGEQYF. The CDR3 DNA sequence: TGTGCCAGCAGCGCTATCCGGGACTCCCATTTAGGCGAGCAGTACTTC.

This clonotype was counted ten times or more. The chain links TRBV6-6 to TRBJ2-7; 7 nucleotides line up with TRBD1. Per germline, CDR1 MNHNY and CDR2 SVGAGI (reference sequence). CDR3 size: 12 residues. Trimming took 5 bases from V and 5 from J; bases not matched to a gene: 3. CDR3 bases: TGTGCCAGCAGTACTCAGGGGGACGAGCAGTACTTC. As protein: CASSTQGDEQYF.

The chain uses TRBV2 and TRBJ2-3; perhaps TRBD1 as D (5 bases). Germline V gene data show CDR1 as SNHLY and CDR2 as FYNNEI. The CDR3 is 15 amino acids. Trimming stripped 2 bases from V and 9 bases from J, with 18 bases between. In nucleotides, the CDR3 is TGTGCCAGCAGTGAAACAGGCCGGAGTTGGGGCACGCAGTATTTT. This encodes CASSETGRSWGTQYF.

This clonotype was found a few times. This sequence joins TRBV14 and TRBJ2-5; D is unresolved. CDR3 length equals 15 residues. Germline-derived CDR1 and CDR2 are SGHDN and FVKESK. V was clipped by 0 bases and J by 7 bases, with 15 bases between them. CDR3 bases: TGTGCCAGCAGCCAAGACATGTTATCTCGAGGGACCCAGTACTTC. Translated: CASSQDMLSRGTQYF. The full variable domain, its missing parts supplied by reference TRBV14 and TRBJ2-5, is EAGVTQFPSHSVIEKGQTVTLRCDPISGHDNLYWYRRVMGKEIKFLLHFVKESKQDESGMPNNRFLAERTGGTYSTLKVQPAELEDSGVYFCASSQDMLSRGTQYFGPGTRLLVL.

This clonotype was counted ten times or more. This chain connects TRBV29-1 to TRBJ1-1; D gene ambiguous. CDR1 and CDR2 from the germline V gene are SQVTM and ANQGSEA. The CDR3 has 12 amino acids. Trimming stripped 4 bases from V and 5 bases from J, with 11 bases between. DNA for the CDR3: TGCAGCGTTGGACGATCGGGAACTGAAGCTTTCTTT. This gives the protein CSVGRSGTEAFF.

As regards this clonotype: A read error may be the cause here, since a much bigger clone is one base away. The chain carries TRBV11-1 and TRBJ2-7; 9 bases are shared with TRBD1. Germline CDR1 and CDR2: SGHAT and FQDESV (reference sequence). The CDR3 length is 15 residues. In nucleotides, the CDR3 is TGTGCCAGCAGCTTAGACGGACAGGGGTCCTACGGGCAGTACTTC. Amino acids: CASSLDGQGSYGQYF.

The V gene is TRBV10-3, the J gene TRBJ2-7; TRBD1 might be the D (6 bases). CDR3 length equals 14 residues. Germline CDR1 reads ENHRY; CDR2 reads SYGVKD. The CDR3 nucleotides are TGTGACAGCGCACCCAGGGGTACCTCCTACGAGCAGTACTTC. It codes for CDSAPRGTSYEQYF.